This T cell receptor (beta chain) was retrieved from a study of graft-versus-host responses after intestinal transplantation. Across the study: Induction with anti-thymocyte globulin, then tacrolimus and steroids for roughly 3 years, was given to all recipients.

Study findings and constraints: Allograft graft-versus-host to host-versus-graft clonal ratios ran high in patients with graft-donor T cell macrochimerism. Early after transplant, HvG clones declined as circulating GvH clones peaked.

Trimming shortened V by 4 bases and J by 4 bases, and 13 bases separated the two germline ends. The CDR3 runs 14 residues. Germline V gene data show CDR1 as SNHLY and CDR2 as FYNNEI. Notes on this clone: The target antigen is unknown.

Only in-frame clones appear in the TCRdb table, and some are missing; sequencing was by immunoSEQ multiplex PCR. The sample contains tens of thousands of clones, around 83% of which appear only once. This specimen consisted of PBMCs, obtained about 160 weeks after transplant. The J gene is TRBJ1-1, the V gene TRBV2; D perhaps matches TRBD1 (6 bases). This sequence was found in a human patient who received an intestinal transplant, so some T cells may come from the graft donor. CDR3 DNA sequence: TGTGCCAGCAGTGGGGTGGGGGCTCGCACTGAAGCTTTCTTT. It yields the protein CASSGVGARTEAFF.